Following are 32 T cell receptor beta chains from one sample sequenced in a study of cytomegalovirus exposure and HLA in healthy donors. Clones were sequenced by immunoSEQ multiplex PCR, and TCRdb holds only the in-frame ones, with some missing. This sample has approximately 97,000 clones, with approximately 95% found just once. Sequencing was performed on PBMCs. The receptors come from a woman aged 25 to 39 in good health and CMV-seropositive.

This rearrangement joins TRBV5-6 to TRBJ2-7; possibly TRBD1 for D (6 bases). The CDR3 totals 13 residues. Per germline, CDR1 SGHDT and CDR2 YYEEEE. With 2 bases removed from V and 6 bases from J, the gap between germline ends came to 12 bases. The CDR3 protein is CASSFDRYPEQYF. Here the CDR3 DNA reads TGTGCCAGCAGCTTTGACAGGTACCCCGAGCAGTACTTC.

This clone was recorded a few times. The rearrangement uses TRBV19 and TRBJ2-1; TRBD2 matches 8 bases. In germline, CDR1 is LNHDA, CDR2 SQIVND (reference sequence). The CDR3 runs to 15 residues. With V trimmed by 3 bases and J by 3 bases, 4 bases remained unmatched. CDR3 DNA sequence: TGTGCCAGTAGTATTGGCGGGAGGTACTACAATGAGCAGTTCTTC. Amino acids: CASSIGGRYYNEQFF.

This clone has a single count. This chain connects TRBV5-6 to TRBJ1-2; possibly TRBD1 for D (6 bases). The CDR3 extends over 12 amino acids. V was trimmed by 5 bases and J by 8 bases, leaving 13 bases between them. Germline V gene data show CDR1 as SGHDT and CDR2 as YYEEEE. The CDR3 is CASRQYREGYTF. CDR3 DNA: TGTGCCAGCAGGCAGTACAGGGAAGGCTACACCTTC.

The V gene is TRBV27, the J gene TRBJ2-7; TRBD1 might be the D (5 bases). This CDR3 has 14 residues. CDR1 and CDR2 (germline): MNHEY, SMNVEV (reference sequence). Deletions cut 2 bases from V and 3 bases from J, with 11 bases between. CDR3: CASSLNRRGYEQYF. The DNA of the CDR3 is TGTGCCAGCAGTTTAAACCGTAGGGGCTACGAGCAGTACTTC.

V is TRBV5-5 and J is TRBJ1-4, with D maybe TRBD1 (5 bases). Trimming shortened V by 2 bases and J by 7 bases, and 12 bases separated the two germline ends. The CDR3 runs 14 residues. Germline CDR1 is SGHKS and CDR2 is YYEKEE (reference sequence). CDR3 loop: CASSFRYRSEKLFF. For the CDR3, the DNA is TGTGCCAGCAGCTTCAGATACAGGAGTGAAAAACTGTTTTTT. The full variable domain, completed using reference TRBV5-5 and TRBJ1-4, is DAGVTQSPTHLIKTRGQQVTLRCSPISGHKSVSWYQQVLGQGPQFIFQYYEKEERGRGNFPDRFSARQFPNYSSELNVNALLLGDSALYLCASSFRYRSEKLFFGSGTQLSVL.

The rearrangement joins TRBV6-5 to TRBJ1-1; 7 bases match TRBD1. The CDR3 runs to 14 residues. Germline lookup yields CDR1 MNHEY and CDR2 SVGAGI. Trimming cost V 7 bases and J 5 bases; bases outside gene matches: 10. The CDR3 loop reads CASTFQGGETEAFF. CDR3 nucleotides: TGTGCCAGCACTTTTCAGGGGGGTGAAACTGAAGCTTTCTTT.

The chain uses TRBV5-6 and TRBJ2-7, with 7 bases matching TRBD1. The CDR3 extends over 15 amino acids. With 3 bases clipped from V and 2 bases from J, the junction kept 8 bases outside the gene matches. Germline assignment: CDR1 SGHDT and CDR2 YYEEEE. The CDR3 sequence is CASSSRDRVTYEQYF. The CDR3 nucleotides are TGTGCCAGCAGCTCCCGGGACAGAGTGACCTACGAGCAGTACTTC.

This chain connects TRBV7-3 to TRBJ2-3; D perhaps matches TRBD2 (5 bases). Looked up from germline, CDR1 is SGHTA and CDR2 is FQGTGA. Trimming shortened V by 5 bases and J by 2 bases, and 11 bases separated the two germline ends. The CDR3 has 14 amino acids. CDR3 nucleotides: TGTGCCAGCAGCCGCGGGTCTTACACAGATACGCAGTATTTT. Amino acids: CASSRGSYTDTQYF.

The V and J genes are TRBV5-1 and TRBJ2-3, with no clear D. V lost 2 bases and J lost 3, with 4 bases in between. Germline-derived CDR1 and CDR2 are SGHRS and YFSETQ. This CDR3 comprises 12 residues. Here the CDR3 DNA reads TGCGCCAGCAGCTTAGCTACAGATACGCAGTATTTT. Its protein product is CASSLATDTQYF.

V gene TRBV7-9 combines with J gene TRBJ1-3; a weak D match, TRBD1 (6 bases). This CDR3 comprises 17 residues. The germline CDR1 and CDR2 sequences are SEHNR and FQNEAQ (reference sequence). Deletions cut 3 bases from V and 1 base from J, with 16 bases between. Written as DNA, the CDR3 is TGTGCCAGCAGCTTTACCTCTCAGGGGTTTTCTGGAAACACCATATATTTT. Its protein product is CASSFTSQGFSGNTIYF.

The chain combines TRBV9 with TRBJ2-2, with 12 bases fitting TRBD2. From germline, CDR1 is SGDLS and CDR2 YYNGEE. The V and J ends lost 3 bases and 6 bases, in that order; junction bases with no gene match: 9. The CDR3 loop spans 17 amino acids. The CDR3 bases are TGTGCCAGCAGCGGGGCCTCTAGCGGGAGGGATCCCGGGGAGCTGTTTTTT. Amino acids: CASSGASSGRDPGELFF.

This clone has only a few counts. The rearrangement uses TRBV5-1 and TRBJ1-2; 8 bases map to TRBD1. The V and J ends lost 0 bases and 8 bases, in that order; junction bases with no gene match: 6. There are 14 residues in the CDR3. Per the germline V gene, CDR1 is SGHRS and CDR2 is YFSETQ. The CDR3 nucleotides read TGCGCCAGCAGCTTGGGGACAGGGAGGAGCGGCTACACCTTC. Its translation: CASSLGTGRSGYTF.

The J gene is TRBJ2-7, the V gene TRBV21-1; the table gives TRBD1 as D, unverified against the DNA. TRBV21-1 is annotated as a pseudogene. This CDR3 has 14 residues. The CDR3: CASTQRGNSYEQYF. The CDR3 nucleotides are TGTGCCAGCACCCAAAGGGGAAATTCCTACGAGCAGTACTTC.

J is TRBJ2-7 and V is TRBV30; TRBD2 agrees at 12 bases. In germline, CDR1 is GTSNPN, CDR2 SVGIG (reference sequence). V lost 4 bases to trimming and J lost 5 bases; unmatched junction nucleotides: 12. This CDR3 is 16 amino acids long. The CDR3 nucleotides are TGTGCCTGGACCCTAGGGGCTAGCGGGAGGGGCCACGAGCAGTACTTC. Its translation is CAWTLGASGRGHEQYF. Supplemented by reference TRBV30 and TRBJ2-7, the full variable domain reads SQTIHQWPATLVQPVGSPLSLECTVEGTSNPNLYWYRQAAGRGLQLLFYSVGIGQISSEVPQNLSASRPQDRQFILSSKKLLLSDSGFYLCAWTLGASGRGHEQYFGPGTRLTVT.

V is TRBV7-9 and J is TRBJ1-2; no firm D call. This CDR3 comprises 14 residues. The V end was cut by 6 bases, the J end by 0 bases, with 11 bases between. Germline V lookup: CDR1 SEHNR, CDR2 FQNEAQ (reference sequence). This CDR3 is CASRGMGANYGYTF. DNA of the CDR3: TGTGCCAGCAGGGGGATGGGAGCTAACTATGGCTACACCTTC.

The count of this clone is one. The chain joins TRBV7-9 to TRBJ2-1; 9 bases are shared with TRBD1. Germline V lookup: CDR1 SEHNR, CDR2 FQNEAQ (reference sequence). The CDR3 length is 18 residues. Trimming cost V 4 bases and J 8 bases; bases outside gene matches: 18. CDR3 region: CASSSPEQGALLLYEQFF. CDR3 nucleotides: TGTGCCAGCAGCTCCCCCGAACAGGGGGCCCTTCTTTTGTATGAGCAGTTCTTC.

The chain joins TRBV6-5 to TRBJ2-7; maybe TRBD1 (6 bases). The V end was cut by 2 bases, the J end by 3 bases, with 8 bases between. CDR1 and CDR2 from the germline V gene are MNHEY and SVGAGI. The CDR3 sequence is 13 residues long. CDR3 sequence: CASSYPGHYEQYF. The CDR3, as DNA: TGTGCCAGCAGTTACCCGGGACACTACGAGCAGTACTTC.

The chain has TRBV18 and TRBJ2-3; no definite D call. V lost 0 bases, J lost 0 bases, and 7 bases lay in between. Germline V gene lookup returns CDR1 KGHSH and CDR2 LQKENI. The CDR3 sequence is 15 residues long. For the CDR3, the DNA is TGTGCCAGCTCACCACCTCACTTTAGCACAGATACGCAGTATTTT. It is translated as CASSPPHFSTDTQYF.

The chain couples TRBV7-8 to TRBJ2-1; tentatively, D is TRBD2 (6 bases). Per the germline V gene, CDR1 is SGHVS and CDR2 is FQNEAQ. The ends were cut back, 3 bases at V and 6 bases at J, with 9 bases in the middle. The length of the CDR3 is 13 residues. The CDR3 bases are TGTGCCAGCAGCTTCCTAGCGAGCAATGAGCAGTTCTTC. It is translated as CASSFLASNEQFF.

This clone appeared once. The rearrangement joins TRBV19 to TRBJ2-7; 14 bases align to TRBD2. There are 16 residues in the CDR3. The V gene's germline CDR1 is LNHDA and CDR2 SQIVND (reference sequence). Trimming cost V 4 bases and J 3 bases; bases outside gene matches: 5. This CDR3 reads CASSRGTSGSFYEQYF. DNA for the CDR3: TGTGCCAGTAGTAGGGGGACTAGCGGGAGCTTCTACGAGCAGTACTTC.

This clone was picked up one time. The CDR3 DNA follows: TGTGCCAGCAGTTTCAGGTCCCCCTACGAGCAGTACTTC. As protein: CASSFRSPYEQYF. This chain joins TRBV28 and TRBJ2-7; D unresolved. With 3 bases removed from V and 2 bases from J, the gap between germline ends came to 8 bases. The CDR3 contains 13 residues. CDR1 is MDHEN, CDR2 SYDVKM, per germline.

The V call is TRBV9, the J call TRBJ2-3, with D possibly matching TRBD2 (6 bases). The CDR3 runs 18 residues. Germline V gene data show CDR1 as SGDLS and CDR2 as YYNGEE. Trimming removed 0 bases at V and 2 bases at J, with 19 bases between. This CDR3 reads CASSVGRTGGGITDTQYF. In DNA, the CDR3 is TGTGCCAGCAGCGTAGGGAGGACCGGGGGAGGCATCACAGATACGCAGTATTTT. Drawing the rest from reference TRBV9 and TRBJ2-3, the complete variable domain is DSGVTQTPKHLITATGQRVTLRCSPRSGDLSVYWYQQSLDQGLQFLIQYYNGEERAKGNILERFSAQQFPDLHSELNLSSLELGDSALYFCASSVGRTGGGITDTQYFGPGTRLTVL.

The J gene is TRBJ2-3, the V gene TRBV7-3; 9 bases map to TRBD1. Germline CDR1 is SGHTA and CDR2 is FQGTGA. The CDR3 covers 16 residues. After removal of 5 bases from V and 0 bases from J, the junction contained 6 bases not matched to a gene. The CDR3 DNA reads TGTGCCAGCAGCCGGGACAGGGCGTCGAGCACAGATACGCAGTATTTT. Encoded protein: CASSRDRASSTDTQYF.

In its sample, this clone was seen once. The chain has TRBV19 and TRBJ1-1; D gene ambiguous. Germline-derived CDR1 and CDR2 are LNHDA and SQIVND (reference sequence). This CDR3 contains 14 residues. Trimming removed 7 bases from V and 7 bases from J, with 19 bases in between. As DNA, the CDR3 is TGTGCCAGTACCCAGGACGGGATTAAGGGTGAAGCTTTCTTT. Its translation: CASTQDGIKGEAFF.

This chain joins TRBV5-1 and TRBJ1-5; a weak D match, TRBD1 (5 bases). The CDR3 is 17 amino acids. In germline, CDR1 is SGHRS, CDR2 YFSETQ. V lost 0 bases and J lost 1, with 14 bases in between. This chain's CDR3 is CASSLGGGPLSNQPQHF. CDR3 bases: TGCGCCAGCAGCTTGGGGGGGGGTCCCCTGAGCAATCAGCCCCAGCATTTT.

This rearrangement joins TRBV6-6 to TRBJ1-1; 10 bases match TRBD1. The germline V gene encodes CDR1 MNHNY and CDR2 SVGAGI (reference sequence). The CDR3 extends over 15 amino acids. The V and J ends lost 4 bases and 1 base, in that order; junction bases with no gene match: 3. The CDR3 is CASSLGQGKNTEAFF. The CDR3 DNA is TGTGCCAGCAGTTTGGGACAGGGGAAGAACACTGAAGCTTTCTTT.

The CDR3: CASSQSRSKLFF. Written as DNA, the CDR3 is TGTGCCAGCAGCCAAAGTCGGTCTAAACTGTTTTTT. This chain uses TRBV14 with TRBJ1-4; D gene ambiguous. Germline V CDR1 and CDR2: SGHDN, FVKESK. This CDR3 is built from 12 residues. V gave up 2 bases and J gave up 11 bases, with 9 bases separating them.

The V call is TRBV28, the J call TRBJ1-2; D gene ambiguous. Trimming removed 3 bases at V and 4 bases at J, with 9 bases between. Germline V gene lookup returns CDR1 MDHEN and CDR2 SYDVKM. CDR3 length: 13 amino acids. CDR3 in amino acids: CASSFGRSYGYTF. DNA of the CDR3: TGTGCCAGCAGTTTTGGGAGGAGCTATGGCTACACCTTC.

The chain combines TRBV30 with TRBJ1-5; D possibly corresponds to TRBD1 (6 bases). Trimming took 0 bases from V and 4 from J, leaving 10 bases between them. CDR1 is GTSNPN, CDR2 SVGIG, per germline (reference sequence). The CDR3 covers 14 residues. The CDR3, as DNA: TGTGCCTGGAGTGTAGGGGGGGGTAATCAGCCCCAGCATTTT. Protein: CAWSVGGGNQPQHF.

For the CDR3, the DNA is TGTGCCAGCAGCTTAACCGGGATCACTGAAGCTTTCTTT. It encodes CASSLTGITEAFF. The rearrangement links TRBV7-6 to TRBJ1-1; D gene ambiguous. The ends were cut back, 2 bases at V and 4 bases at J, with 8 bases in the middle. This CDR3 has 13 amino acids. CDR1 SGHVS and CDR2 FNYEAQ come from the germline V gene. Drawing the rest from reference TRBV7-6 and TRBJ1-1, the complete variable domain is GAGVSQSPRYKVTKRGQDVALRCDPISGHVSLYWYRQALGQGPEFLTYFNYEAQQDKSGLPNDRFSAERPEGSISTLTIQRTEQRDSAMYRCASSLTGITEAFFGQGTRLTVV.

V and J are TRBV25-1 and TRBJ2-3; 12 bases map to TRBD1. The length of the CDR3 is 17 residues. The germline V gene has CDR1 MGHDK and CDR2 SYGVNS. The ends lost 3 bases at V and 5 bases at J; junction bases unmatched: 9. Here the CDR3 reads CASSDPAGTGGKDTQYF. The CDR3 DNA reads as TGTGCCAGCAGTGACCCTGCCGGGACAGGGGGCAAAGATACGCAGTATTTT.

This CDR3 reads CASSQGTEQYF. The CDR3 DNA follows: TGTGCCAGCAGTCAGGGAACCGAGCAGTACTTC. The chain couples TRBV6-1 to TRBJ2-7; D may be TRBD1 (5 bases). The CDR3 is 11 residues long. V was pared by 5 bases and J by 6 bases, with 8 bases between. Germline V lookup: CDR1 MNHNS, CDR2 SASEGT.